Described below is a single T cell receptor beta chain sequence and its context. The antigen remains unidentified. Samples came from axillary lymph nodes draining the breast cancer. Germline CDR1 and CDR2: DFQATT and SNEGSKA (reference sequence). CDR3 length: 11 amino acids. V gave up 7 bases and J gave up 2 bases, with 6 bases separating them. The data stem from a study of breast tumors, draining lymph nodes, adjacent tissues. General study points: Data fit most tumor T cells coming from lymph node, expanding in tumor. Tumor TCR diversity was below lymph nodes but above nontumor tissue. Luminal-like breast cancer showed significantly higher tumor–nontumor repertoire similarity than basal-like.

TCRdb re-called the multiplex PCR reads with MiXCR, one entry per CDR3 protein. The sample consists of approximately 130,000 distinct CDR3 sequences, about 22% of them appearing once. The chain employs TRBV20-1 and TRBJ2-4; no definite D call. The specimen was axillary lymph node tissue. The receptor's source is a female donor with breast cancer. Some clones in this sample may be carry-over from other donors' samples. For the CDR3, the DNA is TGCAGTGGGGCTCCCAAAAACATTCAGTACTTC. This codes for CSGAPKNIQYF.